The 15 T cell receptor beta chains reported below all come from one sample, sequenced in a study of T cells in Graves' hyperthyroidism and ophthalmopathy. Template material for amplifying TCR beta CDR3 regions consisted of RNA transcripts. The TCR CDR3 first-round RT-PCR relied on the HTBI primer set. TCRdb re-analysed the multiplex PCR reads in MiXCR, keeping a single row per CDR3 protein. The sample holds about 640,000 distinct CDR3 sequences, approximately 42% seen once. Sample: peripheral blood or thyroid tissue (not recorded which). Source of these receptors: an adult man with Graves' disease, either hyperthyroidism or ophthalmopathy (not recorded which).

The chain carries TRBV15 and TRBJ2-5; 15 nucleotides match TRBD2. The V segment lost 1 base and the J segment 6 bases; nucleotides outside the gene matches: 9. CDR1 and CDR2 (germline): LNHNV, YYDKDF (reference sequence). CDR3 size: 18 residues. CDR3 protein: CATSRVATGLAGGKTQYF. CDR3 nucleotide sequence: TGTGCCACCAGCAGAGTGGCTACGGGACTAGCGGGAGGAAAGACCCAGTACTTC. Drawing the rest from reference TRBV15 and TRBJ2-5, the complete variable domain is DAMVIQNPRYQVTQFGKPVTLSCSQTLNHNVMYWYQQKSSQAPKLLFHYYDKDFNNEADTPDNFQSRRPNTSFCFLDIRSPGLGDTAMYLCATSRVATGLAGGKTQYFGPGTRLLVL.

This clonotype was recorded at least ten times. The chain employs TRBV2 and TRBJ1-5; maybe TRBD1 (6 bases). Germline values: CDR1 SNHLY, CDR2 FYNNEI. The CDR3 runs 17 residues. Trimming shortened V by 3 bases and J by 0 bases, and 15 bases separated the two germline ends. The CDR3 reads CASSEMFGGNSNQPQHF. The CDR3 DNA reads TGTGCCAGCAGTGAGATGTTCGGGGGCAATAGCAATCAGCCCCAGCATTTT. The full variable domain, rest sourced from reference TRBV2 and TRBJ1-5, is EPEVTQTPSHQVTQMGQEVILRCVPISNHLYFYWYRQILGQKVEFLVSFYNNEISEKSEIFDDQFSVERPDGSNFTLKIRSTKLEDSAMYFCASSEMFGGNSNQPQHFGDGTRLSIL.

The chain is built from TRBV5-6 and TRBJ1-5, with a possible D match to TRBD1 (5 bases). V lost 0 bases and J 0 bases, leaving 10 bases between the germline ends. The CDR3 covers 16 residues. Per germline, CDR1 SGHDT and CDR2 YYEEEE. This chain's CDR3 is CASSLGGSYSNQPQHF. The CDR3 DNA reads as TGTGCCAGCAGCTTGGGGGGGAGCTATAGCAATCAGCCCCAGCATTTT.

This rearrangement joins TRBV2 to TRBJ2-7; the match to TRBD2 covers 14 bases. Germline loops: CDR1 SNHLY, CDR2 FYNNEI. The CDR3 loop spans 14 amino acids. V shed 4 bases and J 4 bases; nucleotides not matched to a gene: 0. In DNA, the CDR3 is TGTGCCAGCAGTGGGACTAGCGGGGGGTACGAGCAGTACTTC. It yields the protein CASSGTSGGYEQYF.

This clonotype was found many times. This chain links TRBV29-1 with TRBJ1-2; no definite D call. Trimming removed 4 bases from V and 0 bases from J, with 6 bases in between. This CDR3 region has 12 residues. Per the germline V gene, CDR1 is SQVTM and CDR2 is ANQGSEA. CDR3 sequence: CSVARANYGYTF. As DNA, the CDR3 is TGCAGCGTTGCAAGGGCTAACTATGGCTACACCTTC.

About this clonotype: Given a much more abundant clone one base away, this may be a read error. The chain uses TRBV6-4 and TRBJ1-1, with no clear D. The CDR3 loop spans 12 amino acids. The germline V gene encodes CDR1 MRHNA and CDR2 SNTAGT. The V gene lost 4 bases and the J gene lost 3 bases, with 6 bases spanning the gap. The CDR3 loop is CASSAWDTEAFF. As DNA, the CDR3 is TGTGCCAGCAGTGCCTGGGACACTGAAGCTTTCTTT.

At least ten counts were recorded for this clonotype. The J gene is TRBJ1-1, the V gene TRBV24-1; D unclear. Germline V gene lookup returns CDR1 KGHDR and CDR2 SFDVKD. Trimming removed 5 bases at V and 1 base at J, with 7 bases between. This CDR3 has 13 residues. CDR3 DNA sequence: TGTGCCACCAGTGGAGGTGGGAACACTGAAGCTTTCTTT. This encodes CATSGGGNTEAFF.

This clonotype occurred a few times. The V gene is TRBV5-1, the J gene TRBJ1-4; maybe TRBD1 (6 bases). The CDR3 has 15 residues. V was clipped by 4 bases and J by 3 bases, with 13 bases between them. The germline V gene has CDR1 SGHRS and CDR2 YFSETQ. CDR3 loop: CASSTTGSSNEKLFF. The CDR3 bases are TGCGCCAGCAGCACTACAGGGAGCTCTAATGAAAAACTGTTTTTT.

This chain joins TRBV20-1 and TRBJ1-2; possible D gene TRBD1, 5 bases. Germline V gives CDR1 DFQATT, CDR2 SNEGSKA (reference sequence). The V gene lost 6 bases and the J gene lost 6 bases, with 20 bases spanning the gap. The CDR3 totals 14 residues. CDR3 region: CSALKGVASNGYTF. The CDR3 coding sequence is TGCAGTGCCCTTAAAGGGGTGGCCTCTAATGGCTACACCTTC.

With respect to this clonotype: The junction shows a germline mismatch at one end, possibly a read error. The chain carries TRBV19 and TRBJ2-2; no reliable D call. From germline, CDR1 is LNHDA and CDR2 SQIVND (reference sequence). The CDR3 covers 16 residues. Here the CDR3 reads CASGITAGVPTGELFF. CDR3 bases: TGTGCCAGTGGTATTACAGCAGGAGTACCCACCGGGGAGCTGTTTTTT.

This clonotype was found many times. J is TRBJ2-7 and V is TRBV7-8; D might be TRBD1 or TRBD2, each matching 5 bases. V lost 4 bases and J 1 base, leaving 20 bases between the germline ends. This CDR3 is built from 17 residues. The germline V gene encodes CDR1 SGHVS and CDR2 FQNEAQ. The CDR3 protein is CASSSGTSVRLSYEQYF. CDR3 in DNA: TGTGCCAGCAGCTCCGGGACGTCGGTACGCCTTTCCTACGAGCAGTACTTC. The complete variable domain, with remaining parts taken from reference TRBV7-8 and TRBJ2-7, reads GAGVSQSPRYKVAKRGQDVALRCDPISGHVSLFWYQQALGQGPEFLTYFQNEAQLDKSGLPSDRFFAERPEGSVSTLKIQRTQQEDSAVYLCASSSGTSVRLSYEQYFGPGTRLTVT.

Only a few counts were recorded for this clonotype. The J gene is TRBJ1-4, the V gene TRBV6-4; no clear D. The CDR3 consists of 15 residues. V dropped 3 bases and J dropped 4 bases, with 12 bases sitting between them. Germline CDR1 MRHNA, CDR2 SNTAGT. As DNA, the CDR3 is TGTGCCAGCAGTGATCGCGGGCAGTTTAATGAAAAACTGTTTTTT. The encoded protein is CASSDRGQFNEKLFF.

This clonotype was counted ten times or more. The chain links TRBV24-1 to TRBJ2-7; D remains unclear. Trimming shortened V by 4 bases and J by 6 bases, and 9 bases separated the two germline ends. The length of the CDR3 is 12 residues. Germline V gene lookup returns CDR1 KGHDR and CDR2 SFDVKD. CDR3 in DNA: TGTGCCACCAGTGACCCACACACCGAGCAGTACTTC. Its translation is CATSDPHTEQYF.

This clonotype was counted many times. This chain's CDR3 is CASSLGSTGGGTQYF. The CDR3, as DNA: TGTGCCAGCAGCTTAGGGAGTACAGGAGGGGGGACCCAGTACTTC. This rearrangement joins TRBV7-6 to TRBJ2-5; D could derive from TRBD1 or TRBD2 (6 bases each). CDR1 SGHVS and CDR2 FNYEAQ come from the germline V gene. CDR3 size: 15 residues. Trimming shortened V by 1 base and J by 7 bases, and 16 bases separated the two germline ends.

This clonotype was picked up many times. This chain joins TRBV13 and TRBJ2-5; 7 positions agree with TRBD2. Per the germline V gene, CDR1 is PRHDT and CDR2 is FYEKMQ (reference sequence). The CDR3 is 14 residues long. V lost 5 bases and J lost 5; bases outside the gene matches: 8. The DNA of the CDR3 is TGTGCCAGCAGCCAATCGGGACTAAACGAGACCCAGTACTTC. This gives the protein CASSQSGLNETQYF.